Detailed here is one T cell receptor (beta chain). This clonotype was picked up a small number of times. Its antigen remains undetermined. Base qualities are not provided; no much larger clone lies one nucleotide away. This specimen comes from a study of spatial heterogeneity in lung cancer (dated by TCRdb to about 2019). About the investigation overall: Samples were obtained from roughly 72 patients with early-stage, untreated non-small cell lung cancer from the lung TRACERx cohort. Follow-up PBMC samples were sequenced whenever available, and the median time to follow-up was two to three years after resection. More beta-chain than alpha-chain transcripts were consistently detected, likely reflecting higher beta-chain transcript abundance. In the raw uncorrected reads, each unique combination of TCR and UMI appeared on average more than ten times. In non-small cell lung cancer, the study made a quantitative comparison of TCR alpha and beta repertoires among multiple tumor regions, matched nontumor lung and blood. The study linked features of the TCR repertoire to counts of nonsynonymous mutations, which were determined by whole-exome sequencing of tumor tissue. At surgery, fewer than 250 tumor regions, some 61 matched nontumor lung samples and 56 PBMC samples were TCR-sequenced for both alpha and beta chains.

Overall study results and their limits: Ubiquitous expanded tumor TCRs showed up in blood more often at tumor resection than at routine follow-up. Comparisons of baseline and follow-up blood repertoires included only 15 or so patients. Additional single-cell paired TCR alpha and beta sequencing was considered necessary to confirm, at a functional level, the hypothesis that regional TCRs recognize regional mutations.

The library relied on 5' RACE. Sequenced using a NextSeq 500. To allow correction of PCR and sequencing errors, the TCR library protocol tagged every TCR cDNA molecule with a unique molecular identifier. On the study's bioinformatics: TCR identification, UMI-based error correction and CDR3 extraction were all carried out with Decombinator tools. Expanded TCRs were defined as those above a frequency of 2 per 1,000, corresponding to the top 1% of the tumor frequency distribution. Renyi diversity was calculated using the R vegan package after each repertoire was subsampled 100 times to 5,000 TCRs. CDR3 similarity networks were built from amino acid triplet string-kernel similarity, connecting CDR3s with pairwise similarity above 0.82. TCRdb itself trimmed the public reads at Q25 with fastp, ran MiXCR and retained productive beta chains. Each CDR3 protein gets just one entry, which takes the most common genes and DNA from the rows behind it. TCRdb, not the authors, supplied the V and J calls. Present in this sample are 95,000 to 130,000 distinct CDR3 sequences, roughly an eighth of which were seen just once. 16% of the sample comes from the top ten.

The germline V gene (reference sequence) provides CDR1 GTSNPN and CDR2 SVGIG. Its CDR3 holds 15 amino acids, cysteine through phenylalanine. The retained sequence is limited to the CDR3, 45 bases, with the frame set at the first base. At the junction V is shortened by 1 base and J by 4 bases; bases outside the gene matches: 4. What the time point label conveys for this sample: blood at routine non-recurrence follow-up after resection. Without any cell sorting, TCR sequencing was performed on whole RNA extracted either from tumor and nontumor lung tissue or from cryopreserved PBMC samples. Patients were selected for TCR sequencing only if sufficient RNA was available from at least two tumor regions.

The material sequenced was PBMCs, taken at follow-up. This receptor chain uses TRBV30 and TRBJ2-3, with 11 bases matching TRBD2. This sequence originates from a male donor with early-stage non-small cell lung cancer. CDR3 protein: CAWSGLAGTPDTQYF. The sequenced DNA: TGTGCCTGGAGTGGACTAGCGGGGACCCCAGATACGCAGTATTTT.